The 3 T cell receptor beta chains reported below all come from one sample, sequenced in a study of blood T cells in healthy people across ages. Next came a second PCR, run for about 7 to 12 cycles, which used a sample-barcoded 5' primer along with a J-beta primer mix. TCRdb reprocessed the 5' RACE reads via MiXCR and lists one record per CDR3 protein. The repertoire holds around 1.5 million distinct CDR3 sequences, about 35% seen once, with around 11% in the top ten. The sequenced sample consisted of blood. The receptors stem from a woman younger than 45 in good health.

V gene TRBV20-1 combines with J gene TRBJ1-5, with D maybe TRBD1 (6 bases). Trimming pared 5 bases from V and 4 bases from J, leaving 21 bases between. In germline, CDR1 is DFQATT, CDR2 SNEGSKA (reference sequence). The CDR3 sequence is 16 residues long. The CDR3 reads CSARPWAGVTNQPQHF. CDR3 nucleotides: TGCAGTGCTCGACCCTGGGCAGGGGTTACGAATCAGCCCCAGCATTTT.

This clonotype has a count of ten or more. The rearrangement links TRBV4-1 to TRBJ2-7; possibly TRBD2 for D (6 bases). The CDR3 extends over 15 amino acids. Trimming took off 4 bases at V and 3 bases at J, with 16 bases between the two ends. Germline V gives CDR1 MGHRA, CDR2 YSYEKL. Here the CDR3 reads CASSRGTLRSYEQYF. In DNA, the CDR3 is TGCGCCAGCAGCCGCGGGACCCTTCGTAGCTACGAGCAGTACTTC.

CDR3 bases: TGTGCCATCAGTGGTCTGGACAGCACAGATACGCAGTATTTT. Residues: CAISGLDSTDTQYF. The gene calls are TRBV10-3 and TRBJ2-3; D call uncertain. V lost 4 bases and J lost 0, with 8 bases in between. The germline V gene encodes CDR1 ENHRY and CDR2 SYGVKD. The CDR3 consists of 14 residues.